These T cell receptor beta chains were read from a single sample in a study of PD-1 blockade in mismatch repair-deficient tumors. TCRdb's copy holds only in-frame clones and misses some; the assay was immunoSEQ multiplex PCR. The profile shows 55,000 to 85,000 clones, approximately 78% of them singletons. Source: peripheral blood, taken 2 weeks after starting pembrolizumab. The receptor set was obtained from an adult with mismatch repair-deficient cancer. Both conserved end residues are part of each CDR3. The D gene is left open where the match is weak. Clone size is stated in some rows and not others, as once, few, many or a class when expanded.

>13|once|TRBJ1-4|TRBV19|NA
CASSIVGDEKLFF
TGTGCCAGTAGTATAGTAGGGGATGAAAAACTGTTTTTT
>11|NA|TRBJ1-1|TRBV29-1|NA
CSVGANTEAFF
TGCAGCGTCGGCGCGAACACTGAAGCTTTCTTT
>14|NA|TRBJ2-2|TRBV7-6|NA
CASSLGQSTGELFF
TGTGCCAGCAGCTTAGGACAGTCCACCGGGGAGCTGTTTTTT
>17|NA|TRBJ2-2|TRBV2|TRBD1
CASSEGRTGVNTGELFF
TGTGCCAGCAGTGAAGGGAGGACAGGGGTGAACACCGGGGAGCTGTTTTTT
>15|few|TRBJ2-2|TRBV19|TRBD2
CASQTSGRSGRELFF
TGTGCCAGCCAGACTAGCGGGAGAAGTGGAAGGGAGCTGTTTTTT
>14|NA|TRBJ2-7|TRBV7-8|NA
CASSVRDGPYEQYF
TGTGCCAGCAGCGTCCGGGACGGACCCTACGAGCAGTACTTC
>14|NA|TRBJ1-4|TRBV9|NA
CASSVTGLHEKLFF
TGTGCCAGCAGCGTCACGGGGCTCCATGAAAAACTGTTTTTT
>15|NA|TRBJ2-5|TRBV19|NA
CASSIAFDNVETQYF
TGTGCCAGTAGTATAGCTTTCGACAATGTGGAGACCCAGTACTTC
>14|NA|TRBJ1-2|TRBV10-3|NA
CAIRPPAGNYGYTF
TGTGCCATCAGGCCCCCTGCAGGGAACTATGGCTACACCTTC
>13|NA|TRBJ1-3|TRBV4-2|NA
CASSQDSGNTIYF
TGTGCCAGCAGCCAGGACTCTGGAAACACCATATATTTT